A single sample is the source of the 26 T cell receptor beta chains below, sequenced in a study of blood T cell repertoires in COVID-19. Generated by immunoSEQ multiplex PCR, the TCRdb table keeps only in-frame clones and is missing some. The table has 150,000 to 200,000 clones, more than 85% seen once. The specimen was peripheral blood. The receptors originated from a man aged 18 to 30 with acute or convalescent COVID-19.

The chain employs TRBV18 and TRBJ1-6, with D possibly matching TRBD1 (6 bases). The V gene lost 4 bases and the J gene lost 8 bases, with 15 bases spanning the gap. The CDR3 contains 15 residues. From germline, CDR1 is KGHSH and CDR2 LQKENI. The CDR3 protein is CASSRIQGGDSPLHF. The CDR3 region has the DNA TGTGCCAGCTCACGCATACAGGGTGGGGATTCACCCCTCCACTTT. Full variable domain (rest looked up from reference TRBV18 and TRBJ1-6): NAGVMQNPRHLVRRRGQEARLRCSPMKGHSHVYWYRQLPEEGLKFMVYLQKENIIDESGMPKERFSAEFPKEGPSILRIQQVVRGDSAAYFCASSRIQGGDSPLHFGNGTRLTVT.

The chain couples TRBV30 to TRBJ1-1; 9 nucleotides align to TRBD1. V dropped 2 bases and J dropped 0; count of bases not matched to a gene: 10. CDR3 length: 17 amino acids. CDR1 and CDR2 from the germline V gene are GTSNPN and SVGIG (reference sequence). CDR3 nucleotides: TGTGCCTGGAGTCATACAGGGGGCGGCCTTATGAACACTGAAGCTTTCTTT. Translating gives CAWSHTGGGLMNTEAFF.

Concerning this clone itself: The same CDR3 can be traced to other DNA sequences in this sample. The DNA of the CDR3 is TGCAGCGTTGCTAGCTCTGGGGCCAACGTCCTGACTTTC. It is translated as CSVASSGANVLTF. The chain recombines TRBV29-1 with TRBJ2-6; D is unclear. Germline V gene data show CDR1 as SQVTM and CDR2 as ANQGSEA. V lost 4 bases, J lost 0 bases, and 4 bases lay in between. The CDR3 is made up of 13 amino acids.

The chain employs TRBV5-1 and TRBJ2-5; TRBD2 agrees at 13 bases. Trimming took 1 base from V and 5 from J; bases not matched to a gene: 5. This CDR3 is 16 amino acids long. The germline gives CDR1 SGHRS, CDR2 YFSETQ. CDR3 loop: CASSLTSGGAPETQYF. The CDR3 DNA follows: TGCGCCAGCAGCTTGACTAGCGGGGGGGCTCCGGAGACCCAGTACTTC. Full variable domain (missing parts from reference TRBV5-1 and TRBJ2-5): KAGVTQTPRYLIKTRGQQVTLSCSPISGHRSVSWYQQTPGQGLQFLFEYFSETQRNKGNFPGRFSGRQFSNSRSEMNVSTLELGDSALYLCASSLTSGGAPETQYFGPGTRLLVL.

The V and J genes are TRBV30 and TRBJ1-6; TRBD1 matches 8 bases. The CDR3 is 14 amino acids. With 4 bases clipped from V and 10 bases from J, the junction kept 9 bases outside the gene matches. Per the germline V gene, CDR1 is GTSNPN and CDR2 is SVGIG (reference sequence). The CDR3 coding sequence is TGTGCCTGGAAGGGGACAGGTCTGACCTCACCCCTCCACTTT. As protein: CAWKGTGLTSPLHF. Complete variable domain (other parts from reference TRBV30 and TRBJ1-6): SQTIHQWPATLVQPVGSPLSLECTVEGTSNPNLYWYRQAAGRGLQLLFYSVGIGQISSEVPQNLSASRPQDRQFILSSKKLLLSDSGFYLCAWKGTGLTSPLHFGNGTRLTVT.

This clone was observed a few times. The J gene is TRBJ2-5, the V gene TRBV7-3; TRBD1 aligns across 10 bases. Germline V gene lookup returns CDR1 SGHTA and CDR2 FQGTGA. V shed 7 bases and J 5 bases; nucleotides not matched to a gene: 7. The CDR3 sequence is 14 residues long. The CDR3 loop is CASIKTGGRETQYF. Written as DNA, the CDR3 is TGTGCCAGCATTAAGACAGGGGGCAGGGAGACCCAGTACTTC.

The chain has TRBV19 and TRBJ1-5, with 10 bases identical to TRBD1. Germline V gene lookup returns CDR1 LNHDA and CDR2 SQIVND (reference sequence). The CDR3 consists of 16 residues. Trimming cost V 5 bases and J 2 bases; bases outside gene matches: 6. This CDR3 reads CASSLPGTGGNQPQHF. In nucleotides, the CDR3 is TGTGCCAGTAGTCTCCCCGGGACAGGGGGCAATCAGCCCCAGCATTTT.

V gene TRBV30 combines with J gene TRBJ1-1; D gene uncertain. The CDR3 sequence is 14 residues long. V dropped 2 bases and J dropped 5 bases, with 15 bases sitting between them. From germline, CDR1 is GTSNPN and CDR2 SVGIG (reference sequence). CDR3 in DNA: TGTGCCTGGAGTACGTACCTTGGGAGGACTGAAGCTTTCTTT. The encoded protein is CAWSTYLGRTEAFF.

This chain links TRBV25-1 with TRBJ2-7; D is perhaps TRBD2 (7 bases). The CDR3 covers 13 residues. Trimming left V 5 bases short and J 6 bases short, with 14 bases between. Looked up from germline, CDR1 is MGHDK and CDR2 is SYGVNS. Written as DNA, the CDR3 is TGTGCCAGCAGTCGGGGGGCTCTCAGCGAGCAGTACGTC. Protein: CASSRGALSEQYV.

This clone was recorded a few times. The chain is built from TRBV3-1 (or the pseudogene TRBV3-2) and TRBJ2-5; D is ambiguous. The CDR3 runs to 15 residues. V was pared by 1 base and J by 0 bases, with 9 bases between. CDR1 LGHDT and CDR2 YNNKEL come from the germline V gene (reference sequence). CDR3 coding DNA: TGTGCCAGCAGCCAAGCTTCGAACAACCAAGAGACCCAGTACTTC. Protein: CASSQASNNQETQYF.

To note about this clone: The sample carries other DNA sequences with the same CDR3. The genes are TRBV7-9 and TRBJ2-7, with 9 bases lining up with TRBD1. V was clipped by 5 bases and J by 4 bases; unmatched bases: 6. Germline values: CDR1 SEHNR, CDR2 FQNEAQ (reference sequence). CDR3 size: 14 residues. The CDR3 protein is CASSARDRVYEQYF. The CDR3 nucleotides are TGTGCCAGCAGCGCCCGGGACAGGGTATACGAGCAGTACTTC. The full variable domain, its missing parts supplied by reference TRBV7-9 and TRBJ2-7, is DTGVSQNPRHKITKRGQNVTFRCDPISEHNRLYWYRQTLGQGPEFLTYFQNEAQLEKSRLLSDRFSAERPKGSFSTLEIQRTEQGDSAMYLCASSARDRVYEQYFGPGTRLTVT.

The chain is built from TRBV18 and TRBJ2-7; TRBD1 aligns across 8 bases. The CDR3 spans 16 residues. Germline V gives CDR1 KGHSH, CDR2 LQKENI. The V gene end was trimmed by 3 bases and the J gene end by 0 bases; junction bases not matched to a gene: 7. The CDR3 sequence is CASSPRQGSDSYEQYV. The DNA for the CDR3 is TGTGCCAGCTCACCTCGACAGGGGTCGGACTCCTACGAGCAGTACGTC.

This chain joins TRBV24-1 and TRBJ2-3; 9 bases align to TRBD2. The CDR3 length is 20 residues. Germline-derived CDR1 and CDR2 are KGHDR and SFDVKD. The trim removed 1 base at V and 0 bases at J, leaving 13 bases unmatched. CDR3 sequence (DNA): TGTGCCACCAGTGATTTAACAACGGGGCTAGCGGGAACTAGCACAGATACGCAGTATTTT. Its translation: CATSDLTTGLAGTSTDTQYF.

The genes are TRBV7-6 and TRBJ2-1; D gene unclear. Germline V CDR1 and CDR2: SGHVS, FNYEAQ. The CDR3 covers 17 residues. The ends were cut back, 4 bases at V and 0 bases at J, with 16 bases in the middle. CDR3 sequence: CASSSRSVPSSYNEQFF. The CDR3 DNA reads TGTGCCAGCAGCTCACGGTCGGTCCCGAGCTCCTACAATGAGCAGTTCTTC. Supplemented by reference TRBV7-6 and TRBJ2-1, the full variable domain reads GAGVSQSPRYKVTKRGQDVALRCDPISGHVSLYWYRQALGQGPEFLTYFNYEAQQDKSGLPNDRFSAERPEGSISTLTIQRTEQRDSAMYRCASSSRSVPSSYNEQFFGPGTRLTVL.

The rearrangement uses TRBV10-1 and TRBJ2-3; the D gene is possibly TRBD2 (6 bases). Per germline, CDR1 WNHNN and CDR2 SYGVQD (reference sequence). CDR3 size: 14 residues. Trimming removed 4 bases at V and 1 base at J, with 9 bases between. CDR3 region: CASSGDSRTDTQYF. In DNA form, the CDR3 reads TGCGCCAGCAGTGGGGACTCCCGCACAGATACGCAGTATTTT.

This clone was counted ten times or more. The chain couples TRBV12-5 to TRBJ2-2; D perhaps matches TRBD1 (5 bases). The CDR3 contains 13 residues. Germline V gene data show CDR1 as LGHNT and CDR2 as FRNRAP. Trimming shortened V by 7 bases and J by 4 bases, and 10 bases separated the two germline ends. The CDR3 is CASVRQGTGELFF. Written as DNA, the CDR3 is TGTGCTAGTGTACGGCAGGGCACCGGGGAGCTGTTTTTT. The whole variable domain, filled in from reference TRBV12-5 and TRBJ2-2, reads DARVTQTPRHKVTEMGQEVTMRCQPILGHNTVFWYRQTMMQGLELLAYFRNRAPLDDSGMPKDRFSAEMPDATLATLKIQPSEPRDSAVYFCASVRQGTGELFFGEGSRLTVL.

This sequence joins TRBV23-1 and TRBJ1-1; D uncertain. TRBV23-1 is placed among ORFs of uncertain function. The CDR3 runs 17 residues. Trimming removed 3 bases from V and 0 bases from J, with 17 bases in between. CDR3 nucleotides: TGCGCCAGCAGTCAGTACCTGGTTTACCTATTGAACACTGAAGCTTTCTTT. Amino acids: CASSQYLVYLLNTEAFF.

The CDR3 coding sequence is TGTGCCAGCGCCCGCCAGACAGATAATGGAAACACCATATATTTT. This encodes CASARQTDNGNTIYF. This chain connects TRBV6-5 to TRBJ1-3; D may be TRBD1 (5 bases). Per the germline V gene, CDR1 is MNHEY and CDR2 is SVGAGI. The CDR3 totals 15 residues. The V end lost 8 bases, the J end lost 3 bases, and 17 bases lay between the germline ends.

This sequence joins TRBV5-5 and TRBJ1-2; 7 nucleotides match TRBD1. Trimming removed 6 bases from V and 2 bases from J; junction bases left unmatched: 16. Germline CDR1 and CDR2: SGHKS and YYEKEE (reference sequence). The CDR3 runs to 17 residues. The CDR3 loop reads CASNQPLWMTGNYGYTF. The CDR3 coding sequence is TGTGCCAGCAACCAACCCCTATGGATGACAGGGAACTATGGCTACACCTTC. Full variable domain (missing parts from reference TRBV5-5 and TRBJ1-2): DAGVTQSPTHLIKTRGQQVTLRCSPISGHKSVSWYQQVLGQGPQFIFQYYEKEERGRGNFPDRFSARQFPNYSSELNVNALLLGDSALYLCASNQPLWMTGNYGYTFGSGTRLTVV.

V usage is TRBV7-2 and J usage is TRBJ1-6; 11 bases map to TRBD1. This CDR3 spans 15 amino acids. The V gene end was trimmed by 6 bases and the J gene end by 7 bases; junction bases not matched to a gene: 5. CDR1 and CDR2 (germline): SGHTA, FQGNSA. As DNA, the CDR3 is TGTGCCAGCAGTAGGGACAGGGGGATCAATTCACCCCTCCACTTT. This sequence encodes CASSRDRGINSPLHF.

The chain couples TRBV18 to TRBJ2-2; D is possibly TRBD1 (6 bases). Looked up from germline, CDR1 is KGHSH and CDR2 is LQKENI. The CDR3 has 15 amino acids. Trimming pared 4 bases from V and 5 bases from J, leaving 14 bases between. CDR3 amino acids: CASSLTQGSTGELFF. The CDR3 nucleotides are TGTGCCAGCTCACTTACTCAGGGGAGTACCGGGGAGCTGTTTTTT.

V and J are TRBV15 and TRBJ1-3; D gene unclear. V lost 4 bases to trimming and J lost 0 bases, with 10 bases between them. Per germline, CDR1 LNHNV and CDR2 YYDKDF (reference sequence). The CDR3 length is 15 residues. The CDR3 region is CATSKDGGSGNTIYF. The CDR3 DNA follows: TGTGCCACCAGCAAGGACGGAGGCTCTGGAAACACCATATATTTT. Full variable domain (remainder filled in from reference TRBV15 and TRBJ1-3): DAMVIQNPRYQVTQFGKPVTLSCSQTLNHNVMYWYQQKSSQAPKLLFHYYDKDFNNEADTPDNFQSRRPNTSFCFLDIRSPGLGDTAMYLCATSKDGGSGNTIYFGEGSWLTVV.

The sample holds a few counts of this clone. V and J are TRBV14 and TRBJ1-1; D is perhaps TRBD1 (5 bases). Trimming pared 4 bases from V and 1 base from J, leaving 10 bases between. Germline CDR1 and CDR2: SGHDN and FVKESK. The CDR3 extends over 14 amino acids. The CDR3 reads CASSRVGGNTEAFF. DNA for the CDR3: TGTGCCAGCAGCCGGGTCGGGGGGAACACTGAAGCTTTCTTT.

This clone was seen only once. This chain joins TRBV7-9 and TRBJ2-5; 9 bases map to TRBD1. Germline values: CDR1 SEHNR, CDR2 FQNEAQ (reference sequence). The CDR3 extends over 17 amino acids. The J segment lost 1 base and the V segment lost 5 bases, leaving 11 bases of the junction unmatched. The CDR3: CASSTYRSTGGQETQYF. In DNA, the CDR3 is TGTGCCAGCAGCACCTACCGATCGACAGGGGGCCAAGAGACCCAGTACTTC.

Concerning this clone itself: The junction and the germline gene differ at one end; a read error may be behind it. The rearrangement links TRBV3-1 (or the pseudogene TRBV3-2) to TRBJ2-2; 12 positions agree with TRBD2. Germline lookup yields CDR1 LGHDT and CDR2 YNNKEL (reference sequence). The CDR3 spans 17 residues. The CDR3 region is CASSQPSGGANTGELFF. The CDR3 region has the DNA TGTGCCAGCAGCCAGCCTAGCGGGGGGGCGAATACCGGGGAGCTGTTTTTT.

This chain uses TRBV11-2 with TRBJ2-7, with a tentative D call TRBD1 (7 bases). CDR3 length: 17 amino acids. CDR1 and CDR2 (germline): SGHAT, FQNNGV. V lost 1 base and J lost 3, with 19 bases in between. The CDR3 nucleotides read TGTGCCAGCAGCTTAGGGCCCACAGGGGCGGGGAACTACGAGCAGTACTTC. Encoded protein: CASSLGPTGAGNYEQYF.